This T cell receptor (beta chain) came from a study of technical replicates of blood from four donors. Profiling relied on immunoSEQ multiplex PCR, and the TCRdb table lists in-frame clones only, not all of them. The sample consists of about 48,000 clones, about 90% of them appearing once. The receptor was derived from a human donor in good health. Some clones in this sample may be carry-over from other donors' samples. Specimen: PBMCs.

The CDR3 sequence is CASSGGGWGYNEQFF. DNA of the CDR3: TGTGCCAGCAGCGGGGGGGGTTGGGGCTACAATGAGCAGTTCTTC. The chain uses TRBV25-1 and TRBJ2-1; 8 nucleotides agree with TRBD2. The germline CDR1 and CDR2 sequences are MGHDK and SYGVNS. The CDR3 has 15 amino acids. After removal of 6 bases from V and 3 bases from J, the junction contained 7 bases not matched to a gene.